This T cell receptor (beta chain) was captured by sequencing in a study of shared clonotypes between healthy human individuals. Study at large: Three CD4 naive, three CD4 memory, two CD8 naive and one CD8 memory plate were used per donor. Findings and limits, study-wide: Clonotype sharing across a few donors was observed for around 4.8% of naive CD4 clonotypes.

V lost 5 bases and J 0 bases, leaving 10 bases between the germline ends. Germline V gene lookup returns CDR1 SGHTA and CDR2 FQGNSA. The CDR3 sequence is 14 residues long. In the case of this clone: Antigen unknown.

The assay was immunoSEQ multiplex PCR, and TCRdb's table has in-frame clones only and misses some. The repertoire consists of over 2 million clones, with approximately 95% occurring once and the leading ten covering 0.1% to 0.15%. Negatively enriched CD4+ T cells were divided by CD45RA into naive and memory. The source is a man in his late teens or twenties in good health. The V call is TRBV7-2, the J call TRBJ1-1, with D possibly being TRBD1 (5 bases). Sequencing was done on a sample of naive CD4+ T cells sorted from blood. As for subset: CD45RA+ positively selected. The CDR3 DNA sequence: TGTGCCAGCAGCCCGCGACAGATGAACACTGAAGCTTTCTTT. Protein: CASSPRQMNTEAFF. Filled out from reference TRBV7-2 and TRBJ1-1, the complete variable domain reads GAGVSQSPSNKVTEKGKDVELRCDPISGHTALYWYRQSLGQGLEFLIYFQGNSAPDKSGLPSDRFSAERTGGSVSTLTIQRTQQEDSAVYLCASSPRQMNTEAFFGQGTRLTVV.